These 18 T cell receptor beta chains were sequenced from one sample in a study of blood T cells in healthy people across ages. Primers used in a second PCR of about 6 to 11 cycles were a sample-barcoded 5' primer and a J-beta primer mix. TCRdb re-analysed the 5' RACE reads in MiXCR, keeping a single row per CDR3 protein. This sample carries roughly 1,000,000 distinct CDR3 sequences, approximately 25% of them seen once, and the ten largest clones take about 0.69%. In addition, the sample was reused for a study of T cells of mothers and their children.

Sequenced input: blood. The receptors were sampled from a girl between 2 and 10 years old in good health.

The chain links TRBV20-1 to TRBJ2-5; D unclear. The closer fit of TRBJ2-1 to the DNA end suggests the J call may be wrong. The CDR3 extends over 11 amino acids. CDR1 is DFQATT, CDR2 SNEGSKA, per germline (reference sequence). CDR3 DNA sequence: TGCAGTGCTAGAGCTTACGGTGAGCAGTTCTTC. The encoded protein is CSARAYGEQFF.

In this sample, this clonotype turned up a few times. V is TRBV20-1 and J is TRBJ2-7; the D gene is possibly TRBD2 (6 bases). Germline-derived CDR1 and CDR2 are DFQATT and SNEGSKA (reference sequence). The CDR3 length is 15 residues. The V and J ends lost 5 bases and 2 bases respectively, with 19 bases between them. In DNA form, the CDR3 reads TGCAGTGCTCGAGGGTCCAGTAGCGGTACCTACGAGCAGTACTTC. It specifies CSARGSSSGTYEQYF.

This clonotype was found a few times. The chain joins TRBV13 to TRBJ2-5; D tentatively reads TRBD1 or TRBD2 (7 bases each). The V end lost 3 bases, the J end lost 5 bases, and 16 bases lay between the germline ends. The CDR3 loop spans 15 amino acids. Germline V gene sequence: CDR1 PRHDT, CDR2 FYEKMQ (reference sequence). The CDR3 sequence: CASSFGRGDSETQYF. CDR3 bases: TGTGCCAGCAGCTTCGGACGGGGGGACAGCGAGACCCAGTACTTC.

This sequence joins TRBV3-1 and TRBJ2-4, with D perhaps matching TRBD1 or TRBD2 (5 bases each). CDR3 length: 15 residues. The germline gives CDR1 LGHDT, CDR2 YNNKEL (reference sequence). Trimming shortened V by 3 bases and J by 9 bases, and 18 bases separated the two germline ends. For the CDR3, the DNA is TGTGCCAGCAGCCAGGGCCCCCGTGGGGGTGGCATTCAGTACTTC. This sequence encodes CASSQGPRGGGIQYF.

This clonotype was recorded a few times. The chain carries TRBV12-5 and TRBJ2-5; D remains ambiguous. CDR1 and CDR2 (germline): LGHNT, FRNRAP. The CDR3 runs to 14 residues. Trimming stripped 3 bases from V and 4 bases from J, with 12 bases between. In nucleotides, the CDR3 is TGTGCTAGTGGTTTAATCGGGTCTGGAGAGACCCAGTACTTC. Protein: CASGLIGSGETQYF.

This clonotype was seen a handful of times. V and J are TRBV14 and TRBJ2-5; perhaps TRBD2 as D (5 bases). Gene TRBJ2-1 matches the end of the DNA better, so the J call may be wrong. The germline V gene has CDR1 SGHDN and CDR2 FVKESK. This CDR3 comprises 14 residues. For the CDR3, the DNA is TGTGCCAGCAGCGGCTTCGAGCGAGGGCATGAGCAGTTCTTC. This codes for CASSGFERGHEQFF.

The CDR3 region is CASSEPRTLGNEKLFF. The DNA of the CDR3 is TGTGCCAGCAGTGAGCCGCGGACCCTGGGGAATGAAAAACTGTTTTTT. The V and J genes are TRBV2 and TRBJ1-4, with D unresolved. CDR3 length equals 16 residues. The ends were cut back, 3 bases at V and 5 bases at J, with 16 bases in the middle. From germline, CDR1 is SNHLY and CDR2 FYNNEI. Complete variable domain (other parts from reference TRBV2 and TRBJ1-4): EPEVTQTPSHQVTQMGQEVILRCVPISNHLYFYWYRQILGQKVEFLVSFYNNEISEKSEIFDDQFSVERPDGSNFTLKIRSTKLEDSAMYFCASSEPRTLGNEKLFFGSGTQLSVL.

This clonotype occurred a few times. The chain has TRBV29-1 and TRBJ1-2; D possibly corresponds to TRBD1 (5 bases). The CDR3 consists of 14 residues. CDR1 is SQVTM, CDR2 ANQGSEA, per germline. V lost 4 bases to trimming and J lost 4 bases, with 16 bases between them. In DNA, the CDR3 is TGCAGCGTTGCGGACACCCTCGCACGCTATGGCTACACCTTC. Amino acids: CSVADTLARYGYTF.

With regard to this clonotype: One end of the junction fails to match germline, which may point to a read error. CDR3 sequence reads: CASSPRGAGEETQYF. CDR3 in DNA: TGTGCTAGCAGCCCTCGCGGGGCCGGGGAGGAGACCCAGTACTTC. The gene calls are TRBV7-7 and TRBJ2-5; D is possibly TRBD2 (6 bases). From germline, CDR1 is SSHAT and CDR2 FNYEAQ (reference sequence). This CDR3 contains 15 residues.

The chain joins TRBV29-1 to TRBJ2-5, with a weak D call TRBD1 (5 bases). The ends were cut back, 6 bases at V and 3 bases at J, with 26 bases in the middle. This CDR3 contains 17 residues. CDR1 and CDR2 from the germline V gene are SQVTM and ANQGSEA. CDR3 protein: CSVELVQATAGEETQYF. The CDR3 bases are TGCAGCGTGGAGTTGGTCCAAGCGACAGCCGGAGAAGAGACCCAGTACTTC.

J is TRBJ1-2 and V is TRBV27; no reliable D call. The germline V and J ends were trimmed by 5 bases and 3 bases, with 13 bases remaining between them. CDR1 and CDR2 (germline): MNHEY, SMNVEV (reference sequence). This CDR3 region has 14 residues. The CDR3 DNA reads as TGTGCCAGCAGTCCTCTACTTCCTGACTATGGCTACACCTTC. The encoded protein is CASSPLLPDYGYTF.

The V gene is TRBV7-3, the J gene TRBJ2-1; D might be TRBD1 (5 bases). V lost 2 bases to trimming and J lost 8 bases, with 13 bases between them. CDR1 is SGHTA, CDR2 FQGTGA, per germline. The CDR3 runs to 14 residues. CDR3 region: CASSLYGRADEQFF. CDR3 coding DNA: TGTGCCAGCAGCTTATATGGCAGGGCGGATGAGCAGTTCTTC.

The chain joins TRBV20-1 to TRBJ2-1, with D hard to call. The V end was cut by 4 bases, the J end by 0 bases, with 16 bases between. CDR1 DFQATT and CDR2 SNEGSKA come from the germline V gene (reference sequence). The CDR3 length is 16 residues. The CDR3 sequence: CSATTWAASSYNEQFF. The DNA for the CDR3 is TGCAGTGCTACCACGTGGGCCGCTAGCTCCTACAATGAGCAGTTCTTC.

The rearrangement joins TRBV20-1 to TRBJ2-5; D unresolved. Germline V CDR1 and CDR2: DFQATT, SNEGSKA (reference sequence). This CDR3 region has 14 residues. The V end lost 3 bases, the J end lost 5 bases, and 16 bases lay between the germline ends. This CDR3 is CSASKGSPSETQYF. The DNA for the CDR3 is TGCAGTGCTAGTAAGGGCAGCCCGTCTGAGACCCAGTACTTC.

This clonotype was counted between two and nine times. The J gene is TRBJ2-1, the V gene TRBV20-1; weak D call: TRBD2 (6 bases). This CDR3 contains 16 residues. Trimming stripped 2 bases from V and 4 bases from J, with 18 bases between. Germline lookup yields CDR1 DFQATT and CDR2 SNEGSKA (reference sequence). This CDR3 is CSARPRLALSYNEQFF. For the CDR3, the DNA is TGCAGTGCTAGACCCCGCCTAGCGCTCTCATACAATGAGCAGTTCTTC.

CDR3 sequence (DNA): TGTGCCAGCAGCTTAATCCGGGGGGCCTACAATGAGCAGTTCTTC. Translation gives CASSLIRGAYNEQFF. The gene calls are TRBV11-2 and TRBJ2-1, with TRBD2 matching 7 bases. V shed 2 bases, J shed 2 bases, and the junction held 3 bases outside the gene matches. Germline-derived CDR1 and CDR2 are SGHAT and FQNNGV. The CDR3 contains 15 residues.

This clonotype has more than one count but fewer than ten. The genes are TRBV27 and TRBJ2-3; D is undetermined. This CDR3 has 15 amino acids. V shed 8 bases and J shed 2 bases, with 17 bases lying between them. The germline V gene encodes CDR1 MNHEY and CDR2 SMNVEV (reference sequence). This chain's CDR3 is CASQFEQMDTDTQYF. CDR3 bases: TGTGCCAGCCAGTTTGAACAGATGGACACAGATACGCAGTATTTT.

The chain uses TRBV12-3 or TRBV12-4 and TRBJ1-2, with unresolved D. This CDR3 is built from 11 residues. The V end was cut by 6 bases, the J end by 4 bases, with 6 bases between. The CDR3: CASRVGYGYTF. As DNA, the CDR3 is TGTGCCAGCAGGGTGGGCTATGGCTACACCTTC.